The source of this T cell receptor (beta chain) is a study of regulatory T cells in long-lasting Graves disease. For the study at large: Graves' patients (newly diagnosed) had been on antithyroid drugs under 3 months.

Arm-PCR of CDR3 regions and iRepertoire HTBI primers were the basis on which TCR beta libraries were built. One entry per CDR3 protein results from TCRdb running MiXCR on the multiplex PCR reads. This table has under 300,000 distinct CDR3 sequences, 15% to 20% appearing once. Trimming took off 1 base at V and 8 bases at J, with 17 bases between the two ends. Germline values: CDR1 SGHVS, CDR2 FQNEAQ. The CDR3 has 15 amino acids. This clonotype was seen at least ten times. Specified time point: newly diagnosed GD, antithyroid drugs for less than 3 months. Preparation of the TCR library used RNA extracted from PBMCs.

Sequencing was performed on peripheral blood mononuclear cells (PBMCs), taken at new diagnosis, from a patient treated with antithyroid drugs. This sequence originates from a female donor with Graves disease. The V and J genes are TRBV7-8 and TRBJ1-2; D might be TRBD1 (5 bases). The CDR3 reads CASSLDGGGLGGYTF. In DNA, the CDR3 is TGTGCCAGCAGCTTAGATGGGGGTGGGCTAGGAGGCTACACCTTC. Together with reference TRBV7-8 and TRBJ1-2, the CDR3 gives the full variable domain: GAGVSQSPRYKVAKRGQDVALRCDPISGHVSLFWYQQALGQGPEFLTYFQNEAQLDKSGLPSDRFFAERPEGSVSTLKIQRTQQEDSAVYLCASSLDGGGLGGYTFGSGTRLTVV.